Below are 29 T cell receptor beta chains sequenced from a single sample in a study of T-cell memory formation after mild COVID-19. TCRdb independently ran MiXCR on the 5' RACE reads; one entry per CDR3 protein. The sample contains 65,000 to 95,000 distinct CDR3 sequences, 10% to 15% of which appear only once. The sample comprised PBMCs or a T cell subset sorted from them (not recorded which). The receptors originated from a man between 18 and 29 years old who had mild COVID-19 (a few samples of this study predate the infection). Cell type and time point are not known.

This clonotype turned up a few times. The V gene is TRBV5-1, the J gene TRBJ2-2; 7 bases are a match to TRBD1. CDR1 and CDR2 (germline): SGHRS, YFSETQ. Trimming removed 4 bases from V and 4 bases from J; junction bases left unmatched: 7. The CDR3 totals 15 residues. CDR3 bases: TGCGCCAGCAGCCAACAGGGGTGGTCCACCGGGGAGCTGTTTTTT. This gives the protein CASSQQGWSTGELFF. Together with reference TRBV5-1 and TRBJ2-2, the CDR3 gives the full variable domain: KAGVTQTPRYLIKTRGQQVTLSCSPISGHRSVSWYQQTPGQGLQFLFEYFSETQRNKGNFPGRFSGRQFSNSRSEMNVSTLELGDSALYLCASSQQGWSTGELFFGEGSRLTVL.

The sample holds a few counts of this clonotype. The chain uses TRBV7-9 and TRBJ2-5, with D possibly being TRBD1 (6 bases). The CDR3 sequence is 16 residues long. CDR1 and CDR2 (germline): SEHNR, FQNEAQ (reference sequence). The V gene lost 1 base and the J gene lost 3 bases, with 15 bases spanning the gap. The CDR3 bases are TGTGCCAGCAGCTTAGTGGCTACAGGGTCAGAAGAGACCCAGTACTTC. It yields the protein CASSLVATGSEETQYF.

This clonotype was counted only a few times. The CDR3 protein is CASSLTGAYEQYV. DNA for the CDR3: TGTGCCAGCAGCTTGACAGGGGCCTACGAGCAGTACGTC. V gene TRBV5-6 combines with J gene TRBJ2-7, with TRBD1 matching 7 bases. Germline trimming cut 1 base from V and 2 bases from J; bases unmatched to any gene: 0. The CDR3 is 13 residues long. The germline V gene has CDR1 SGHDT and CDR2 YYEEEE.

This clonotype was counted only a few times. The chain recombines TRBV12-2 with TRBJ2-1; the table's D call of TRBD1 was not tested on the DNA. TRBV12-2 is reported as a pseudogene. The CDR3 consists of 15 residues. Written as DNA, the CDR3 is TGTGCAAGTCGCTCTTGGGGGGGGTCACACAATGAGCAGTTCTTC. It codes for CASRSWGGSHNEQFF.

The chain couples TRBV4-3 to TRBJ2-1; 8 nucleotides match TRBD1. Germline CDR1 reads LGHNA; CDR2 reads YSLEER. V lost 0 bases, J lost 6 bases, and 1 base stayed unmatched. The CDR3 is made up of 14 amino acids. CDR3 protein: CASSQETGANEQFF. In DNA, the CDR3 is TGCGCCAGCAGCCAAGAGACAGGGGCCAATGAGCAGTTCTTC.

This clonotype was seen at least ten times. The chain couples TRBV6-2 or TRBV6-3 to TRBJ2-7; a possible D gene is TRBD2 (5 bases). This CDR3 comprises 15 residues. Germline V gene sequence: CDR1 MNHEY, CDR2 SVGEGT. Trimming shortened V by 4 bases and J by 1 base, and 14 bases separated the two germline ends. The CDR3 DNA sequence: TGTGCCAGCAGTTCGTACTGGGGAGATTCCTACGAGCAGTACTTC. It codes for CASSSYWGDSYEQYF.

J is TRBJ2-3 and V is TRBV7-3; D remains unclear. Looked up from germline, CDR1 is SGHTA and CDR2 is FQGTGA. V was trimmed by 5 bases and J by 0 bases, leaving 12 bases between them. This CDR3 contains 15 residues. The CDR3 reads CASSTPDGSTDTQYF. In DNA, the CDR3 is TGTGCCAGCAGCACCCCGGACGGGAGCACAGATACGCAGTATTTT. The full variable domain, rest sourced from reference TRBV7-3 and TRBJ2-3, is GAGVSQTPSNKVTEKGKYVELRCDPISGHTALYWYRQSLGQGPEFLIYFQGTGAADDSGLPNDRFFAVRPEGSVSTLKIQRTERGDSAVYLCASSTPDGSTDTQYFGPGTRLTVL.

This clonotype was seen ten or more times. The chain employs TRBV7-8 and TRBJ2-7; 7 nucleotides line up with TRBD1. CDR1 and CDR2 from the germline V gene are SGHVS and FQNEAQ. The CDR3 length is 15 residues. V trimming: 6 bases; J trimming: 3 bases; junction bases outside the gene matches: 11. This CDR3 reads CASRPGRGSLYEQYV. CDR3 sequence (DNA): TGTGCCAGCAGGCCGGGCAGGGGGTCCCTCTACGAGCAGTACGTC.

V and J are TRBV15 and TRBJ2-3; a possible D gene is TRBD2 (6 bases). Trimming stripped 3 bases from V and 6 bases from J, with 10 bases between. CDR1 is LNHNV and CDR2 is YYDKDF in the germline V gene (reference sequence). The CDR3 contains 13 residues. The CDR3 sequence: CATSSHGGDTQYF. The CDR3 region has the DNA TGTGCCACCAGCAGCCATGGGGGGGATACGCAGTATTTT. The variable domain in full, with the rest retrieved from reference TRBV15 and TRBJ2-3, is DAMVIQNPRYQVTQFGKPVTLSCSQTLNHNVMYWYQQKSSQAPKLLFHYYDKDFNNEADTPDNFQSRRPNTSFCFLDIRSPGLGDTAMYLCATSSHGGDTQYFGPGTRLTVL.

The rearrangement links TRBV20-1 to TRBJ2-7; 7 nucleotides align to TRBD1. Looked up from germline, CDR1 is DFQATT and CDR2 is SNEGSKA (reference sequence). Trimming took 5 bases from V and 0 from J; bases not matched to a gene: 1. The CDR3 covers 12 residues. The CDR3 reads CSAWDSSYEQYF. In DNA form, the CDR3 reads TGCAGTGCTTGGGACAGCTCCTACGAGCAGTACTTC.

A few counts support this clonotype. The chain carries TRBV2 and TRBJ2-3; possibly TRBD2 for D (6 bases). This CDR3 has 17 residues. The germline gives CDR1 SNHLY, CDR2 FYNNEI. V was cut by 3 bases and J by 3 bases, with 19 bases left in between. CDR3 nucleotides: TGTGCCAGCAGTGACCCCCCTTGGGGCGGGGTGACAGATACGCAGTATTTT. It encodes CASSDPPWGGVTDTQYF.

The CDR3 protein is CASRSYLAGATNTGELFF. CDR3 bases: TGTGCCAGCAGGTCCTATCTAGCGGGGGCTACGAACACCGGGGAGCTGTTTTTT. This chain connects TRBV11-2 to TRBJ2-2, with 10 positions matching TRBD2. The ends lost 6 bases at V and 0 bases at J; junction bases unmatched: 10. Germline-derived CDR1 and CDR2 are SGHAT and FQNNGV. The CDR3 runs to 18 residues.

There are a few counts of this clonotype. The genes are TRBV7-2 and TRBJ1-5; D remains ambiguous. There are 13 residues in the CDR3. V dropped 7 bases and J dropped 0 bases, with 7 bases sitting between them. The germline V gene encodes CDR1 SGHTA and CDR2 FQGNSA. The CDR3 sequence: CASTLYSNQPQHF. The CDR3 nucleotides are TGTGCCAGCACCCTATATAGCAATCAGCCCCAGCATTTT. Filled out from reference TRBV7-2 and TRBJ1-5, the complete variable domain reads GAGVSQSPSNKVTEKGKDVELRCDPISGHTALYWYRQSLGQGLEFLIYFQGNSAPDKSGLPSDRFSAERTGGSVSTLTIQRTQQEDSAVYLCASTLYSNQPQHFGDGTRLSIL.

The CDR3 DNA follows: TGCGCCAGCAGCTACGGGTTAGGTGCTGGGGAGACCCAGTACTTC. Amino acid sequence: CASSYGLGAGETQYF. The chain uses TRBV5-1 and TRBJ2-5; D is unresolved. CDR1 and CDR2 (germline): SGHRS, YFSETQ. V was cut by 3 bases and J by 5 bases, with 17 bases left in between. This CDR3 is 15 amino acids long.

This clonotype was observed a few times. The J gene is TRBJ1-1, the V gene TRBV20-1; D gene unclear. Trimming took 6 bases from V and 3 from J, leaving 17 bases between them. Per the germline V gene, CDR1 is DFQATT and CDR2 is SNEGSKA (reference sequence). This CDR3 is built from 14 residues. Here the CDR3 reads CSALRVGGDTEAFF. DNA for the CDR3: TGCAGTGCCCTAAGGGTCGGCGGGGACACTGAAGCTTTCTTT.

This clonotype turned up a few times. The J gene is TRBJ2-5, the V gene TRBV7-9, with a possible D match to TRBD2 (5 bases). CDR1 and CDR2 (germline): SEHNR, FQNEAQ (reference sequence). The CDR3 covers 14 residues. Trimming took off 5 bases at V and 2 bases at J, with 12 bases between the two ends. The CDR3 sequence: CASSGPEAQETQYF. CDR3 bases: TGTGCCAGCAGCGGACCGGAGGCACAAGAGACCCAGTACTTC.

This clonotype was picked up a small number of times. The chain uses TRBV10-3 and TRBJ2-1; 7 nucleotides match TRBD2. There are 18 residues in the CDR3. The germline V gene encodes CDR1 ENHRY and CDR2 SYGVKD. J lost 6 bases, V lost 0 bases, and 14 bases had no gene match. The CDR3 sequence is CAISESNRAAGDRNEQFF. The DNA of the CDR3 is TGTGCCATCAGTGAGTCCAATCGGGCGGCGGGGGACCGCAATGAGCAGTTCTTC.

This chain uses TRBV7-3 with TRBJ1-1, with D possibly being TRBD1 (5 bases). The CDR3 sequence is 14 residues long. Germline V gives CDR1 SGHTA, CDR2 FQGTGA. V dropped 5 bases and J dropped 0 bases, with 10 bases sitting between them. The CDR3 sequence: CASSSDSMNTEAFF. Here the CDR3 DNA reads TGTGCCAGCAGCAGCGACAGCATGAACACTGAAGCTTTCTTT.

The chain has TRBV6-2 or TRBV6-3 and TRBJ2-7; no clear D gene. Germline lookup yields CDR1 MNHEY and CDR2 SVGEGT. The CDR3 sequence is 12 residues long. The V and J ends lost 5 bases and 3 bases respectively, with 8 bases between them. The CDR3 DNA is TGTGCCAGCAGTGGATATCACTACGAGCAGTACTTC. Its translation: CASSGYHYEQYF.

This clonotype was seen repeatedly, ten times or more. The J gene is TRBJ2-2, the V gene TRBV7-8, with a weak D call TRBD2 (6 bases). Trimming pared 3 bases from V and 3 bases from J, leaving 11 bases between. The germline CDR1 and CDR2 sequences are SGHVS and FQNEAQ. This CDR3 is 15 amino acids long. Here the CDR3 reads CASSLGGTYTGELFF. The DNA of the CDR3 is TGTGCCAGCAGCTTGGGCGGGACGTACACCGGGGAGCTGTTTTTT. The full variable domain, rest sourced from reference TRBV7-8 and TRBJ2-2, is GAGVSQSPRYKVAKRGQDVALRCDPISGHVSLFWYQQALGQGPEFLTYFQNEAQLDKSGLPSDRFFAERPEGSVSTLKIQRTQQEDSAVYLCASSLGGTYTGELFFGEGSRLTVL.

V gene TRBV20-1 combines with J gene TRBJ2-3; 7 positions agree with TRBD2. Germline lookup yields CDR1 DFQATT and CDR2 SNEGSKA (reference sequence). V gave up 3 bases and J gave up 4 bases; unmatched junction bases: 4. The CDR3 has 13 amino acids. The CDR3 DNA reads as TGCAGTGCTAGCCCACGGGGGGCAGATACGCAGTATTTT. The encoded protein is CSASPRGADTQYF.

The chain couples TRBV5-1 to TRBJ2-2, with 9 bases matching TRBD1. The germline V gene encodes CDR1 SGHRS and CDR2 YFSETQ. The V and J ends lost 0 bases and 4 bases, in that order; junction bases with no gene match: 7. This CDR3 contains 17 residues. Here the CDR3 DNA reads TGCGCCAGCAGCTTGGGTCATCGGACAGGGGTCACCGGGGAGCTGTTTTTT. Translation: CASSLGHRTGVTGELFF.

The CDR3 is CASSEGGAAAKNIQYF. DNA of the CDR3: TGTGCCAGCAGTGAAGGGGGGGCTGCAGCCAAAAACATTCAGTACTTC. The genes are TRBV2 and TRBJ2-4; D could derive from TRBD1 or TRBD2 (6 bases each). Germline CDR1 reads SNHLY; CDR2 reads FYNNEI. V lost 1 base to trimming and J lost 0 bases, with 10 bases between them. The CDR3 length is 16 residues.

This sequence joins TRBV18 and TRBJ2-3; no definite D call. CDR3 size: 12 residues. Germline V lookup: CDR1 KGHSH, CDR2 LQKENI. V was pared by 0 bases and J by 6 bases, with 4 bases between. CDR3 sequence reads: CASSPPSDTQYF. The DNA for the CDR3 is TGTGCCAGCTCACCACCGTCTGATACGCAGTATTTT.

Remarks on this clonotype: A read error may account for a junction end that differs from germline. The chain joins TRBV20-1 to TRBJ2-7; D is ambiguous. The CDR3 has 11 amino acids. The germline gives CDR1 DFQATT, CDR2 SNEGSKA (reference sequence). The CDR3 sequence is CSARESFEQYF. The CDR3 DNA is TGCAGTGCTAGAGAGTCCTTCGAGCAGTACTTC.

This clonotype has a handful of counts. The chain uses TRBV27 and TRBJ1-1; TRBD1 is a possible D gene (6 bases). This CDR3 is built from 15 residues. The V end lost 2 bases, the J end lost 0 bases, and 10 bases lay between the germline ends. Looked up from germline, CDR1 is MNHEY and CDR2 is SMNVEV (reference sequence). The CDR3 spells CASSLAGALNTEAFF. The CDR3 coding sequence is TGTGCCAGCAGTTTAGCAGGGGCGTTGAACACTGAAGCTTTCTTT.

The chain employs TRBV12-3 or TRBV12-4 and TRBJ1-1; D is perhaps TRBD1 (5 bases). V was trimmed by 5 bases and J by 4 bases, leaving 14 bases between them. This CDR3 has 14 amino acids. The chain's CDR3 is CASSQTGGSTEAFF. The CDR3 nucleotides read TGTGCCAGCAGTCAAACGGGGGGGAGCACTGAAGCTTTCTTT.

The chain is built from TRBV27 and TRBJ2-3; D unresolved. CDR1 and CDR2 from the germline V gene are MNHEY and SMNVEV (reference sequence). The CDR3 consists of 15 residues. The V gene lost 3 bases and the J gene lost 0 bases, with 10 bases spanning the gap. CDR3 loop: CASSFGSSSTDTQYF. CDR3 bases: TGTGCCAGCAGTTTTGGTTCCTCTAGCACAGATACGCAGTATTTT.

V and J are TRBV7-3 and TRBJ2-3, with a tentative D call TRBD1 (6 bases). This CDR3 has 15 amino acids. From germline, CDR1 is SGHTA and CDR2 FQGTGA. Trimming removed 5 bases at V and 4 bases at J, with 16 bases between. CDR3 nucleotides: TGTGCCAGCAGCCCACACAGGGCAGCGGCAGATACGCAGTATTTT. It codes for CASSPHRAAADTQYF.